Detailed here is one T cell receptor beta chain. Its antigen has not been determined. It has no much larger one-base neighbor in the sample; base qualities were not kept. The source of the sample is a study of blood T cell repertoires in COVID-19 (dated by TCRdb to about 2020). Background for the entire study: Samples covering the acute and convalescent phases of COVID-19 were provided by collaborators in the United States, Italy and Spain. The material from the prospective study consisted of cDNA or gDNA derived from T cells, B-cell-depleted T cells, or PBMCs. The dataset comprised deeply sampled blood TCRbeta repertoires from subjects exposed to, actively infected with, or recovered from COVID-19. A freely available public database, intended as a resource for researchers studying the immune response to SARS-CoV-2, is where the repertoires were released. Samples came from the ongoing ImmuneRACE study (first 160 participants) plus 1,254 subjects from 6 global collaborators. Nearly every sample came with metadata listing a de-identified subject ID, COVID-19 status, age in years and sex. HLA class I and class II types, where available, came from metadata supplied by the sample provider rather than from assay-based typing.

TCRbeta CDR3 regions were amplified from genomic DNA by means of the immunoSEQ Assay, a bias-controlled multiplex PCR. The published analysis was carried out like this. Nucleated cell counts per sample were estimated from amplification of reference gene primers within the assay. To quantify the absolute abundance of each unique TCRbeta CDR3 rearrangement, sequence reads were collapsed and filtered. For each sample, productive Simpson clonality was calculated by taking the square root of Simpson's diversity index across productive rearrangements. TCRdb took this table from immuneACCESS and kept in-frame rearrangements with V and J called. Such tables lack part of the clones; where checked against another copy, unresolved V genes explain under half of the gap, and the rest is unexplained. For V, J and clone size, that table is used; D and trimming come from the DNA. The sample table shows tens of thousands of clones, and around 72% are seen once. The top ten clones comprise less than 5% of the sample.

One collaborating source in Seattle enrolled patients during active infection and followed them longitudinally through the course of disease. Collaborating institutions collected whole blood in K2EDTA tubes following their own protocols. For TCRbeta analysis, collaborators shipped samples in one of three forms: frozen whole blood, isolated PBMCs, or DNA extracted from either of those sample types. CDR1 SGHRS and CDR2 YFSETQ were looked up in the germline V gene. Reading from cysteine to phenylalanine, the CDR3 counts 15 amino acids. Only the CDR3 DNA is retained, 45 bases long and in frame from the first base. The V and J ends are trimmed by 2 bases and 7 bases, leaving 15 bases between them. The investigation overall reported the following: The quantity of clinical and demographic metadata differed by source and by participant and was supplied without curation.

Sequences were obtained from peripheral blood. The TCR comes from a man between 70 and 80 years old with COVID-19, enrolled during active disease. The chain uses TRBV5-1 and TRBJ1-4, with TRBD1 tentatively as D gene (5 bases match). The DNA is TGCGCCAGCAGCTTTATGCAGGGTAGCGGTGAAAAACTGTTTTTT. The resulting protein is CASSFMQGSGEKLFF.